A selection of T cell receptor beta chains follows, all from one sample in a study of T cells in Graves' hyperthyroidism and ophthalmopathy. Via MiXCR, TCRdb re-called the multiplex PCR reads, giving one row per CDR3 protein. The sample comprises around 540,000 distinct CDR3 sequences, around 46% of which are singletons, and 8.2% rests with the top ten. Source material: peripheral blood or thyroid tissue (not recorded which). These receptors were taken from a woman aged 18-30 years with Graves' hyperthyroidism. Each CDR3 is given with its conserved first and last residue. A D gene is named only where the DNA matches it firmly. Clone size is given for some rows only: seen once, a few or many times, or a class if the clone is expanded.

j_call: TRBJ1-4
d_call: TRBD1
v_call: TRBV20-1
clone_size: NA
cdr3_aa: CSASDRVPEKLFF
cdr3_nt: TGCAGTGCTAGCGACAGGGTCCCTGAAAAACTGTTTTTT

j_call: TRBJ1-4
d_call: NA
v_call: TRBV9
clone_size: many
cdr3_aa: CASSVSATNEKLFF
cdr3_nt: TGTGCCAGCAGCGTCTCAGCAACTAATGAAAAACTGTTTTTT

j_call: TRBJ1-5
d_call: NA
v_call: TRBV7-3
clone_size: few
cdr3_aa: CASSKKGHDQPQHF
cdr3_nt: TGTGCCAGCAGTAAAAAGGGCCACGATCAGCCCCAGCATTTT

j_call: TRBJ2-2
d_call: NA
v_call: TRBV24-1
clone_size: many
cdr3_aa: CATSDPKQGGNTGELFF
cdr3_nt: TGTGCCACCAGTGACCCCAAACAGGGAGGGAACACCGGGGAGCTGTTTTTT

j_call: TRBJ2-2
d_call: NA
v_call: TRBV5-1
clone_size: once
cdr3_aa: CASSWHSDTGELFF
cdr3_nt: TGCGCCAGCAGCTGGCACAGTGACACCGGGGAGCTGTTTTTT

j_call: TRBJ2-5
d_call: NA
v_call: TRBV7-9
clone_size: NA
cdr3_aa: CASSLYGEETQYF
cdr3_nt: TGTGCCAGCAGCCTTTACGGGGAGGAGACCCAGTACTTC

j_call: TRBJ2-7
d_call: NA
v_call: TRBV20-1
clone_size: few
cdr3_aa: CSARGAYEQYF
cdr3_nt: TGCAGTGCTAGGGGTGCCTACGAGCAGTACTTC

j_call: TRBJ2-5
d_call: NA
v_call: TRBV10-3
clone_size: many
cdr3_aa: CAISVQDHQETQYF
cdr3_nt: TGTGCCATCAGTGTACAGGACCACCAAGAGACCCAGTACTTC

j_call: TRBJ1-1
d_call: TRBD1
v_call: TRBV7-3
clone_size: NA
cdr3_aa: CASSTPPPGGYTEAFF
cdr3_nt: TGTGCCAGCAGCACACCCCCACCAGGGGGGTACACTGAAGCTTTCTTT

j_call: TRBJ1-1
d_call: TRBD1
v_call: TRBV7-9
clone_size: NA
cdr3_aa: CASSRDRVWSEAFF
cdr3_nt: TGTGCCAGCAGCCGGGACAGGGTTTGGTCTGAAGCTTTCTTT

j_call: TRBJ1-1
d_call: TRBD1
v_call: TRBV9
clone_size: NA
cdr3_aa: CASSPGQGFPEALF
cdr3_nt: TGTGCCAGCAGCCCGGGACAGGGCTTTCCTGAAGCTCTCTTT

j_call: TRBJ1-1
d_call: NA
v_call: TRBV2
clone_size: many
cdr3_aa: CASSADQGFTEAFF
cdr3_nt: TGTGCCAGCAGTGCCGATCAGGGATTCACTGAAGCTTTCTTT

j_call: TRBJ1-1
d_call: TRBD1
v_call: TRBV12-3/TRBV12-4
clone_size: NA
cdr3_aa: CAVRTGVNTEAFF
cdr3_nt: TGTGCCGTTCGAACAGGGGTGAACACTGAAGCTTTCTTT

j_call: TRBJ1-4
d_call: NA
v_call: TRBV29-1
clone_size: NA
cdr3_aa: CSVISGQPNEKLFF
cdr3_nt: TGCAGCGTCATATCGGGACAACCCAATGAAAAACTGTTTTTT

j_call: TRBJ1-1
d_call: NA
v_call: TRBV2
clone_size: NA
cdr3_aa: CASSEAEANMNTEAFF
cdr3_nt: TGTGCCAGCAGTGAAGCGGAGGCCAATATGAACACTGAAGCTTTCTTT

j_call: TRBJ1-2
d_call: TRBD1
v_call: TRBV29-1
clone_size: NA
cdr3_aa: CSVEDGQGGAAKGYTF
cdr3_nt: TGCAGCGTTGAAGATGGACAGGGCGGCGCAGCTAAAGGCTACACCTTC